These T cell receptor beta chains were read from a single sample in a study of technical replicates of blood from four donors. Clones were read by immunoSEQ multiplex PCR, and TCRdb kept only the in-frame ones, dropping some. This table has 70,000 to 85,000 clones, under 95% appearing once. What was sequenced was T cells isolated from PBMCs. The source is a human donor in good health. CDR3s include the opening cysteine and the closing phenylalanine or tryptophan. Fields, in order: D gene, V gene, J gene, clone size, CDR3 DNA, CDR3 protein. The D gene is left open where the match is weak. Clone size is not always given. Where it is, it says once, few, many or a class for expanded clones.

d_gene: NA; v_gene: TRBV29-1; j_gene: TRBJ2-7; abundance: NA; CDR3nt: TGCAGCGTTGAATCACAGGGTACCGGTTTCTACGAGCAGTACTTC; CDR3aa: CSVESQGTGFYEQYF
d_gene: NA; v_gene: TRBV15; j_gene: TRBJ2-5; abundance: NA; CDR3nt: TGTGCCACCAGCAGAGACAGGTCAGAGACCCAGTACTTC; CDR3aa: CATSRDRSETQYF
d_gene: NA; v_gene: TRBV27; j_gene: TRBJ1-1; abundance: NA; CDR3nt: TGTGCCAGCAGTTTATACAGGGTGAACACTGAAGCTTTCTTT; CDR3aa: CASSLYRVNTEAFF
d_gene: TRBD1; v_gene: TRBV5-6; j_gene: TRBJ1-4; abundance: NA; CDR3nt: TGTGCCAGCAGTTTGGCGACAGGGCCTAATGAAAAACTGTTTTTT; CDR3aa: CASSLATGPNEKLFF
d_gene: NA; v_gene: TRBV28; j_gene: TRBJ1-4; abundance: NA; CDR3nt: TGTGCCAGCCAGGAGGGAATGCTAATGGGTGAAAAACTGTTTTTT; CDR3aa: CASQEGMLMGEKLFF
d_gene: NA; v_gene: TRBV5-1; j_gene: TRBJ1-2; abundance: NA; CDR3nt: TGCGCCAGCAGCTTGGGGGGAGCTAACTATGGCTACACCTTC; CDR3aa: CASSLGGANYGYTF
d_gene: NA; v_gene: TRBV27; j_gene: TRBJ2-7; abundance: NA; CDR3nt: TGTGCCAGCAGTTCTACATCCCCAGGGCCCGAGCAGTACTTC; CDR3aa: CASSSTSPGPEQYF
d_gene: NA; v_gene: TRBV4-1; j_gene: TRBJ1-5; abundance: NA; CDR3nt: TGCGCCAGCAGCCAAGTCTTCGTAGAACCCCAGCATTTT; CDR3aa: CASSQVFVEPQHF
d_gene: TRBD1; v_gene: TRBV4-1; j_gene: TRBJ2-4; abundance: NA; CDR3nt: TGCGCCAGCAGCCAAGAAGTGGGGACAGGGGATCCCAAAAACATTCAGTACTTC; CDR3aa: CASSQEVGTGDPKNIQYF
d_gene: TRBD1; v_gene: TRBV30; j_gene: TRBJ1-1; abundance: NA; CDR3nt: TGTGCCTGGGGCGGACAGGGAGGCAAAGCTTTCTTT; CDR3aa: CAWGGQGGKAFF
d_gene: TRBD1; v_gene: TRBV7-6; j_gene: TRBJ2-6; abundance: NA; CDR3nt: TGTGCCAGCAGCTTAGGGACAGGGACTGGGGCCAACGTCCTGACTTTC; CDR3aa: CASSLGTGTGANVLTF
d_gene: NA; v_gene: TRBV6-1; j_gene: TRBJ2-1; abundance: NA; CDR3nt: TGTGCCAGCAGTGATGGGTTGAGCGGCCCCTACAATGAGCAGTTCTTC; CDR3aa: CASSDGLSGPYNEQFF
d_gene: TRBD1; v_gene: TRBV6-5; j_gene: TRBJ1-5; abundance: NA; CDR3nt: TGTGCCAGCAGCGGACAGGGGTATAGCAATCAGCCCCAGCATTTT; CDR3aa: CASSGQGYSNQPQHF
d_gene: TRBD1; v_gene: TRBV11-2; j_gene: TRBJ2-1; abundance: NA; CDR3nt: TGTGCCAGCAGCTCCACAGGGGGTAGGAATGAGCAGTTCTTC; CDR3aa: CASSSTGGRNEQFF
d_gene: TRBD1; v_gene: TRBV27; j_gene: TRBJ1-5; abundance: NA; CDR3nt: TGTGCCAGCAGGGGACAGTATAGCAATCAGCCCCAGCATTTT; CDR3aa: CASRGQYSNQPQHF
d_gene: TRBD2; v_gene: TRBV11-3; j_gene: TRBJ2-5; abundance: NA; CDR3nt: TGTGCCAGCAGCTTCAGGGTAGCGGGGCGGGAGACCCAGTACTTC; CDR3aa: CASSFRVAGRETQYF
d_gene: NA; v_gene: TRBV4-2; j_gene: TRBJ2-7; abundance: once; CDR3nt: TGTGCCAGCAGCCAAGGCGGGGACTGGCGATACGAGCAGTACTTC; CDR3aa: CASSQGGDWRYEQYF
d_gene: TRBD1; v_gene: TRBV27; j_gene: TRBJ2-6; abundance: NA; CDR3nt: TGTGCCAGCACACCCCGACAGGGTTTAGTGGGCTCTGGGGCCAACGTCCTGACTTTC; CDR3aa: CASTPRQGLVGSGANVLTF
d_gene: NA; v_gene: TRBV5-4; j_gene: TRBJ1-1; abundance: NA; CDR3nt: TGTGCCAGCAGCTTTTACCGGGACACTGAAGCTTTCTTT; CDR3aa: CASSFYRDTEAFF
d_gene: NA; v_gene: TRBV7-9; j_gene: TRBJ2-7; abundance: NA; CDR3nt: TGTGCCAGCAGCTTAGTAGTCGGCGGCTCCTACGAGCAGTACTTC; CDR3aa: CASSLVVGGSYEQYF
d_gene: TRBD1; v_gene: TRBV7-9; j_gene: TRBJ2-7; abundance: once; CDR3nt: TGTGCCAGCAGCCGCGACAGGGTGATTGGGGAGCAGTACTTC; CDR3aa: CASSRDRVIGEQYF
d_gene: NA; v_gene: TRBV5-4; j_gene: TRBJ2-1; abundance: once; CDR3nt: TGTGCCAGCAGTCAGGCCGTGGAGCAGTTCTTC; CDR3aa: CASSQAVEQFF
d_gene: TRBD1; v_gene: TRBV28; j_gene: TRBJ1-2; abundance: NA; CDR3nt: TGTGCCAGCAGTTCGGACAGGGGGCGTTTTACGGTGAGCTACACCTTC; CDR3aa: CASSSDRGRFTVSYTF
d_gene: TRBD1; v_gene: TRBV11-2; j_gene: TRBJ1-2; abundance: NA; CDR3nt: TGTGCCAGCAGTCCGACAGGGGGAAATGGCTACACCTTC; CDR3aa: CASSPTGGNGYTF
d_gene: NA; v_gene: TRBV7-3; j_gene: TRBJ1-1; abundance: NA; CDR3nt: TGTGCCAGCAGCTTAATAGGGGGGGGGCCCGGGATCTACACTGAAGCTTTCTTT; CDR3aa: CASSLIGGGPGIYTEAFF
d_gene: TRBD1; v_gene: TRBV5-1; j_gene: TRBJ2-5; abundance: NA; CDR3nt: TGCGCCAGCAGCACAATGACAGGGGGCGCGGGAGAGACCCAGTACTTC; CDR3aa: CASSTMTGGAGETQYF
d_gene: TRBD1; v_gene: TRBV2; j_gene: TRBJ1-1; abundance: NA; CDR3nt: TGTGCCAGCAGAAACAGGGGAGGCATGAACACTGAAGCTTTCTTT; CDR3aa: CASRNRGGMNTEAFF
d_gene: TRBD1; v_gene: TRBV5-4; j_gene: TRBJ1-2; abundance: NA; CDR3nt: TGTGCCAGCAGCCAAGACAGGGCATTCTATGGCTACACCTTC; CDR3aa: CASSQDRAFYGYTF
d_gene: NA; v_gene: TRBV25-1; j_gene: TRBJ2-1; abundance: NA; CDR3nt: TGTGCCAGCACCCCGGGTTACGAGCAGTTCTTC; CDR3aa: CASTPGYEQFF
d_gene: NA; v_gene: TRBV13; j_gene: TRBJ1-3; abundance: once; CDR3nt: TGTGCCAGCAGCTTAGGCCGCGACTCTGGAAACACCATATATTTT; CDR3aa: CASSLGRDSGNTIYF
d_gene: NA; v_gene: TRBV29-1; j_gene: TRBJ2-3; abundance: NA; CDR3nt: TGCAGCGTTGAATGGGAGTCAGATACGCAGTATTTT; CDR3aa: CSVEWESDTQYF
d_gene: NA; v_gene: TRBV9; j_gene: TRBJ1-1; abundance: NA; CDR3nt: TGTGCCAGCAGCCGCGGGACTGAAGCTTTCTTT; CDR3aa: CASSRGTEAFF
d_gene: TRBD2; v_gene: TRBV10-3; j_gene: TRBJ2-3; abundance: few; CDR3nt: TGTGCCATCAGTGGACTAGCGGGAGCCCAAGATACGCAGTATTTT; CDR3aa: CAISGLAGAQDTQYF
d_gene: NA; v_gene: TRBV5-4; j_gene: TRBJ1-2; abundance: NA; CDR3nt: TGTGCCAGCAGCCCCCGGGACTCAGCTAACTATGGCTACACCTTC; CDR3aa: CASSPRDSANYGYTF
d_gene: NA; v_gene: TRBV6-1; j_gene: TRBJ2-7; abundance: NA; CDR3nt: TGTGCCAGCAGTGTTGGTGGGCATGGGCAGTACTTC; CDR3aa: CASSVGGHGQYF